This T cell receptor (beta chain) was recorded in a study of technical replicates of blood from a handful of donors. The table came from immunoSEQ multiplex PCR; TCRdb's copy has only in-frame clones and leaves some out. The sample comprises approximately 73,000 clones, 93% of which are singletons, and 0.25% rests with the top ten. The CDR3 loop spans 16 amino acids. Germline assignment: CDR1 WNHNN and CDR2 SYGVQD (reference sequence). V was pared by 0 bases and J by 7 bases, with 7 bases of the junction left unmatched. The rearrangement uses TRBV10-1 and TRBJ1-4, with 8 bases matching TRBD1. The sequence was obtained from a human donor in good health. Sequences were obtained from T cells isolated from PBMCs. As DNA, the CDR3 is TGCGCCAGCAGTGAGTCCCCGGGACAGGCTGGTGAAAAACTGTTTTTT. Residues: CASSESPGQAGEKLFF.